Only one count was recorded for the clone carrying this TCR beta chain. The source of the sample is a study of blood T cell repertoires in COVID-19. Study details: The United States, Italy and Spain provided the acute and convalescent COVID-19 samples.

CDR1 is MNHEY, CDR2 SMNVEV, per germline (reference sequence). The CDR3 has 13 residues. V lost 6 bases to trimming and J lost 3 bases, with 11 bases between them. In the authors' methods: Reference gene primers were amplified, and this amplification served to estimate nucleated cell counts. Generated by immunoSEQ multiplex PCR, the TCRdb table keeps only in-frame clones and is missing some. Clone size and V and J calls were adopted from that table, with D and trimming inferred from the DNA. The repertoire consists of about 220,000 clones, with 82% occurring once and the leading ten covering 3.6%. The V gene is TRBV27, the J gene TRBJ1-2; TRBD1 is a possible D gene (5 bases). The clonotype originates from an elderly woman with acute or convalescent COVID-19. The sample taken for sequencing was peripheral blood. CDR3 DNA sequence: TGTGCCAGCAGAACCGGGACTCACTATGGCTACACCTTC. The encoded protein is CASRTGTHYGYTF.